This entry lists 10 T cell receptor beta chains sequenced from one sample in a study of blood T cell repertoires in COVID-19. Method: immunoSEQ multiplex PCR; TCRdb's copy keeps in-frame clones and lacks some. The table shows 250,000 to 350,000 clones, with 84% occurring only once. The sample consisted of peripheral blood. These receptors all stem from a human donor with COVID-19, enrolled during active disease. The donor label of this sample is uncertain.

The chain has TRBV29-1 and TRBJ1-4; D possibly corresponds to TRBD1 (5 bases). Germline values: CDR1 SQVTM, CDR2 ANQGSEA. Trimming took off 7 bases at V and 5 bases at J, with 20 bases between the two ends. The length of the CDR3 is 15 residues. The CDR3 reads CSAEEWGAGNEKLFF. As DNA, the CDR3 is TGCAGCGCCGAGGAGTGGGGCGCTGGGAATGAAAAACTGTTTTTT. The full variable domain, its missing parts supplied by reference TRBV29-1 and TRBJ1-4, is SAVISQKPSRDICQRGTSLTIQCQVDSQVTMMFWYRQQPGQSLTLIATANQGSEATYESGFVIDKFPISRPNLTFSTLTVSNMSPEDSSIYLCSAEEWGAGNEKLFFGSGTQLSVL.

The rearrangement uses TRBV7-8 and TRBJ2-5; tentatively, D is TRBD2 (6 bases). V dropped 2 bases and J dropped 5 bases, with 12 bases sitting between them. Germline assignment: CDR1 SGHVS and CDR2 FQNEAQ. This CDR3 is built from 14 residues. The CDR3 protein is CASSLRELLETQYF. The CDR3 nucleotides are TGTGCCAGCAGCTTACGGGAGTTGTTGGAGACCCAGTACTTC.

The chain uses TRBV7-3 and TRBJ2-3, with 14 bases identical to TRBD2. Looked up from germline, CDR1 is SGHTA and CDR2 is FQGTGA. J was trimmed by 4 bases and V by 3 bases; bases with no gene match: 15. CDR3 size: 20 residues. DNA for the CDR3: TGTGCCAGCAGCTTTTTCGGACTAGCGGGAGGCCAGGGAGGGGCAGATACGCAGTATTTT. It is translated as CASSFFGLAGGQGGADTQYF.

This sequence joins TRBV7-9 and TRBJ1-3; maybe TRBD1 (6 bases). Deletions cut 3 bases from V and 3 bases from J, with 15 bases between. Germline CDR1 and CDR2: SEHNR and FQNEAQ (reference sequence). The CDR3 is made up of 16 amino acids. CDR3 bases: TGTGCCAGCAGCTTGGACAGCCGGTCGTTTGGAAACACCATATATTTT. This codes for CASSLDSRSFGNTIYF. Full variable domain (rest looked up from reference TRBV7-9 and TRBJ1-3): DTGVSQNPRHKITKRGQNVTFRCDPISEHNRLYWYRQTLGQGPEFLTYFQNEAQLEKSRLLSDRFSAERPKGSFSTLEIQRTEQGDSAMYLCASSLDSRSFGNTIYFGEGSWLTVV.

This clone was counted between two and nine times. DNA for the CDR3: TGTGCCAGCAGTTTCGCAGGGACAGGAGGGACCCAGTACTTC. Residues: CASSFAGTGGTQYF. This rearrangement joins TRBV27 to TRBJ2-5, with 8 bases matching TRBD1. V was pared by 3 bases and J by 7 bases, with 7 bases of the junction left unmatched. The CDR3 is 14 residues long. From germline, CDR1 is MNHEY and CDR2 SMNVEV (reference sequence).

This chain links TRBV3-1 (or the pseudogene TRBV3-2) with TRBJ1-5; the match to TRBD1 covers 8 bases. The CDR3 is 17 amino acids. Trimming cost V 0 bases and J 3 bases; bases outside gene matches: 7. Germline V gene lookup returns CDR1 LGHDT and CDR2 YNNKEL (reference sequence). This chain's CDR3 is CASSQDKLDRANQPQHF. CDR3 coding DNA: TGTGCCAGCAGCCAAGATAAGTTGGACAGGGCCAATCAGCCCCAGCATTTT.

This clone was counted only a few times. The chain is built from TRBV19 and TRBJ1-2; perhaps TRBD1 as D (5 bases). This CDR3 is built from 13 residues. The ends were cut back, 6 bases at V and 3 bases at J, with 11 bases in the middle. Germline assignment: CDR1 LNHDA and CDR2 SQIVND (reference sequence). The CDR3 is CASSVQADYGYTF. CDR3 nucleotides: TGTGCCAGTAGCGTACAGGCCGACTATGGCTACACCTTC.

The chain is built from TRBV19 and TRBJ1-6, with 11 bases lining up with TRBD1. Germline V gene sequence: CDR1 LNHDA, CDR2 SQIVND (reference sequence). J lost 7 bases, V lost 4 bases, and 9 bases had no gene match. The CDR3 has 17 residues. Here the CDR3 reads CASSTGTGGSLNSPLHF. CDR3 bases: TGTGCCAGTAGTACCGGGACAGGGGGTAGTCTAAATTCACCCCTCCACTTT.

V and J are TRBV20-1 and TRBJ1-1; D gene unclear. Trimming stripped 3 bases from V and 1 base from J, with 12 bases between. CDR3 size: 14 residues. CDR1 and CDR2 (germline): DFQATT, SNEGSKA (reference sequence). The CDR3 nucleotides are TGCAGTGCTAGTAGGCAGGCTCGGAACACTGAAGCTTTCTTT. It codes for CSASRQARNTEAFF.

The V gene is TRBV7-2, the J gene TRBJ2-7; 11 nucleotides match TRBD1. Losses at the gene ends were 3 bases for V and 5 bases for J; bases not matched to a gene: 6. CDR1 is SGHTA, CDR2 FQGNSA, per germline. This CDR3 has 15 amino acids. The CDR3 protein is CASSLSPGQGDEQYF. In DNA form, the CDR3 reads TGTGCCAGCAGCTTGAGTCCGGGACAGGGGGACGAGCAGTACTTC.